This T cell receptor beta chain is drawn from a study of response to subunit inactivated influenza vaccine. J was trimmed by 7 bases and V by 3 bases; bases with no gene match: 12. The CDR3 has 17 amino acids. The germline V gene encodes CDR1 DFQATT and CDR2 SNEGSKA (reference sequence). TCRdb independently ran MiXCR on the RT-PCR reads; one entry per CDR3 protein. The sample includes 150,000 to 200,000 distinct CDR3 sequences, about an eighth of them seen just once. In its sample, this clonotype was seen many times. The same sample was also used in a study of T cells expressing NK-cell markers. This second study notes: What made the TCR beta cDNA was 5'RACE template switching with UMIs. Eight donors were sequenced, seven testing HCMV-seropositive and one testing seronegative. Whether expanded NKG2C+ T cell clones were HCMV-specific remained unclear.

The rearrangement links TRBV20-1 to TRBJ2-1; 13 bases agree with TRBD2. The sample consisted of CD8+ T cells sorted from PBMCs, taken about 12 days after vaccination. This TCR was sampled from a man aged 45-60 years who received an inactivated influenza vaccine. The CDR3 DNA follows: TGCAGTGCTAGGCCAAAAGGACTAGCGGGAGTTTGGAATGAGCAGTTCTTC. Translated: CSARPKGLAGVWNEQFF.